This TCR beta chain was obtained from a study of technical replicates of blood from a handful of donors. The assay was immunoSEQ multiplex PCR, and TCRdb's table has in-frame clones only and misses some. The sample carries over 70,000 clones, roughly 97% recorded once. This clone occurred once. Sample: T cells isolated from PBMCs. The receptor was derived from a human donor in good health.

CDR3 loop: CASSFGGTQYF. The DNA of the CDR3 is TGTGCCAGCAGCTTCGGCGGGACCCAGTACTTC. The chain carries TRBV7-9 and TRBJ2-5; D gene ambiguous. Trimming took off 3 bases at V and 7 bases at J, with 6 bases between the two ends. The length of the CDR3 is 11 residues. Germline V gene data show CDR1 as SEHNR and CDR2 as FQNEAQ (reference sequence).